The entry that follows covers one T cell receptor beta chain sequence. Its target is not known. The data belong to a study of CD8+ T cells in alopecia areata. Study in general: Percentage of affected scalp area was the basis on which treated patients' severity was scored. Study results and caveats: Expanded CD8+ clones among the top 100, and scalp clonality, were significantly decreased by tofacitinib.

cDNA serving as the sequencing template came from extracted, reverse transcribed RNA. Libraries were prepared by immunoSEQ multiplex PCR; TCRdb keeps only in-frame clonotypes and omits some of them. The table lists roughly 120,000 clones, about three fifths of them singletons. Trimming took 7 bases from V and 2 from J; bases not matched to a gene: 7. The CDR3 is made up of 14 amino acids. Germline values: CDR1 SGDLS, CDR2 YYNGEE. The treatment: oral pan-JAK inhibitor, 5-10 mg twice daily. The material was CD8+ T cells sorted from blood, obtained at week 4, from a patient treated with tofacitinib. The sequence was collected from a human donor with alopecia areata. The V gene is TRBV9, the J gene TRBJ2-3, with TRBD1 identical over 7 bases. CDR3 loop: CASDEGAVTDTQYF. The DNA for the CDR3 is TGTGCCAGCGACGAGGGGGCGGTCACAGATACGCAGTATTTT.